Described below is a single T cell receptor (beta chain) sequence and its context. The data were obtained in a study of cytomegalovirus exposure and HLA in healthy donors. CDR1 is SGHRS, CDR2 YFSETQ, per germline. V was shortened by 2 bases and J by 8 bases, with 14 bases between the two germline ends. The CDR3 totals 13 residues. The study ran its PCR with 60 Vbeta and 13 Jbeta primers. Sequencing used immunoSEQ multiplex PCR; TCRdb keeps in-frame clones, though not all of them. The profile shows 110,000 or so clones, approximately 80% of them singletons. This receptor was taken from a woman aged 18-30 years in good health and CMV-seronegative. This chain connects TRBV5-1 to TRBJ2-7; unclear D gene. Sequencing input: PBMCs. The CDR3 nucleotides read TGCGCCAGCAGCTTAAGAGCCACCCTACAGCAGTACTTC. Translating gives CASSLRATLQQYF.